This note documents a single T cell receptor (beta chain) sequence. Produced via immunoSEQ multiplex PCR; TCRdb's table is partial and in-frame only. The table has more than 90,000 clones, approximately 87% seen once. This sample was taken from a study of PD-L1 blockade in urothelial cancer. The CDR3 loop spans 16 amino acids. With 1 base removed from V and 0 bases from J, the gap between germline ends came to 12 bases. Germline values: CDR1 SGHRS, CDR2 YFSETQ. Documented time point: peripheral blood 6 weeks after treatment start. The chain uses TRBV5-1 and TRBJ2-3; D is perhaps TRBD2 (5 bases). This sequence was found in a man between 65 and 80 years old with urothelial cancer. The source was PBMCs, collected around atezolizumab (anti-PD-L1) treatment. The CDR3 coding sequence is TGCGCCAGCAGCTTGTCCCCGGACTCTAGCACAGATACGCAGTATTTT. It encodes CASSLSPDSSTDTQYF.